Shown below are 9 T cell receptor beta chains from a single sample sequenced in a study of T cell responses to AZD1222 COVID-19 vaccine. Clones were sequenced by immunoSEQ multiplex PCR, and TCRdb holds only the in-frame ones, with some missing. The table has 95,000 to 100,000 clones, around 87% seen once; the top ten hold approximately 10%. The sequencing here drew on peripheral blood, taken 28 days after the second AZD1222 dose. These receptors came from an adult who received the AZD1222 COVID-19 vaccine.

The chain links TRBV4-1 to TRBJ2-3, with TRBD1 matching 7 bases. Unmatched junction bases numbered 18, after V lost 3 bases and J lost 6 bases. The length of the CDR3 is 18 residues. From germline, CDR1 is MGHRA and CDR2 YSYEKL. CDR3 DNA: TGCGCCAGCAGCCACACGCGGGTGAGGGGGCCACGAGGGGATACGCAGTATTTT. Its protein is CASSHTRVRGPRGDTQYF.

CDR3: CASSTAREEQFF. CDR3 nucleotides: TGTGCCAGCAGCACAGCCAGGGAGGAGCAGTTCTTC. J is TRBJ2-1 and V is TRBV7-9; D is tentatively TRBD1 or TRBD2 (5 bases each). This CDR3 has 12 residues. V lost 5 bases and J 10 bases, leaving 12 bases between the germline ends. The germline V gene encodes CDR1 SEHNR and CDR2 FQNEAQ (reference sequence).

V and J are TRBV5-4 and TRBJ2-5; D gene uncertain. Germline values: CDR1 SGHNT, CDR2 YYREEE (reference sequence). Trimming pared 0 bases from V and 1 base from J, leaving 4 bases between. This CDR3 contains 13 residues. The CDR3 loop reads CASSLGLQETQYF. Here the CDR3 DNA reads TGTGCCAGCAGCTTGGGACTCCAAGAGACCCAGTACTTC.

The V call is TRBV5-5, the J call TRBJ2-1, with 7 positions matching TRBD2. The CDR3 runs 16 residues. Germline loops: CDR1 SGHKS, CDR2 YYEKEE (reference sequence). The V segment lost 2 bases and the J segment 2 bases; nucleotides outside the gene matches: 7. The DNA of the CDR3 is TGTGCCAGCAGCTTTAGTGTAGCGGGCACCTACAATGAGCAGTTCTTC. It yields the protein CASSFSVAGTYNEQFF.

The rearrangement uses TRBV6-5 and TRBJ2-1; D perhaps matches TRBD2 (6 bases). CDR3 length: 13 residues. The germline gives CDR1 MNHEY, CDR2 SVGAGI. V lost 8 bases to trimming and J lost 0 bases, with 8 bases between them. CDR3 sequence reads: CASLGSSYNEQFF. The CDR3 DNA is TGTGCCAGCCTCGGGAGCTCCTACAATGAGCAGTTCTTC.

The chain recombines TRBV3-1 (or the pseudogene TRBV3-2) with TRBJ2-1; 13 nucleotides match TRBD2. The CDR3 has 14 amino acids. Looked up from germline, CDR1 is LGHDT and CDR2 is YNNKEL (reference sequence). V dropped 6 bases and J dropped 6; count of bases not matched to a gene: 2. This CDR3 is CASRTSGRINEQFF. CDR3 sequence (DNA): TGTGCCAGCAGGACTAGCGGGAGGATCAATGAGCAGTTCTTC.

This rearrangement joins TRBV7-8 to TRBJ2-7; TRBD2 might be the D (7 bases). Germline V gene data show CDR1 as SGHVS and CDR2 as FQNEAQ. With 5 bases removed from V and 0 bases from J, the gap between germline ends came to 17 bases. The CDR3 is made up of 16 amino acids. For the CDR3, the DNA is TGTGCCAGCAGCACTAGGGGCGGGGGCCACTCCTACGAGCAGTACTTC. Residues: CASSTRGGGHSYEQYF.

The chain uses TRBV10-3 and TRBJ2-3; D gene ambiguous. This CDR3 comprises 12 residues. The germline V gene has CDR1 ENHRY and CDR2 SYGVKD. V gave up 0 bases and J gave up 6 bases, with 4 bases separating them. CDR3 DNA sequence: TGTGCCATCAGTGAGTCGACGGATACGCAGTATTTT. Residues: CAISESTDTQYF.

V gene TRBV30 combines with J gene TRBJ1-3; the D gene is possibly TRBD1 (5 bases). The germline V and J ends were trimmed by 5 bases and 0 bases, with 8 bases remaining between them. The CDR3 runs to 13 residues. Per the germline V gene, CDR1 is GTSNPN and CDR2 is SVGIG (reference sequence). The CDR3 spells CAWAGRSGNTIYF. In DNA form, the CDR3 reads TGTGCCTGGGCGGGGCGCTCTGGAAACACCATATATTTT.